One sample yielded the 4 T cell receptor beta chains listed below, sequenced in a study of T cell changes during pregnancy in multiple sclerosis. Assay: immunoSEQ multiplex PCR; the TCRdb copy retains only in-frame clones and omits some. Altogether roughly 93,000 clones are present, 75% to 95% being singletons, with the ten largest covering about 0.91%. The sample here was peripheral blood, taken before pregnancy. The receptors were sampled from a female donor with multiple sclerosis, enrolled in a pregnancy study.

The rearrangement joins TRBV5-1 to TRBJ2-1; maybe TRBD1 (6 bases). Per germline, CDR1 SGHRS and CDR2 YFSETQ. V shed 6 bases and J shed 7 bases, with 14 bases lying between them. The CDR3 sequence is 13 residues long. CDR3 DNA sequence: TGCGCCAGCACGTCCAGGGGAGAAAATGAGCAGTTCTTC. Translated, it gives CASTSRGENEQFF.

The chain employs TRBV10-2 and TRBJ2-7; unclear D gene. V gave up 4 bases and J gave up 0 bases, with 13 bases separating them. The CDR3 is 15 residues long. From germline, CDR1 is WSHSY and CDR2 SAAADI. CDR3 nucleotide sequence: TGCGCCAGCAGTGCCGGCACTCGGGTCTCCTACGAGCAGTACTTC. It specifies CASSAGTRVSYEQYF.

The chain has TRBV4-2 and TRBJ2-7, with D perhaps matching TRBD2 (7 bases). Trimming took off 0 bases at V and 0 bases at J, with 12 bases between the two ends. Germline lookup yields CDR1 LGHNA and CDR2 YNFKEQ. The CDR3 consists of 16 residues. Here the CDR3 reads CASSQDEGGGSYEQYF. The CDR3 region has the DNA TGTGCCAGCAGCCAAGATGAAGGGGGGGGCTCCTACGAGCAGTACTTC.

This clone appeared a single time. CDR3 amino acids: CASSLRGGPTYEQYF. The CDR3 region has the DNA TGCGCCAGCAGTCTGCGGGGGGGCCCTACCTACGAGCAGTACTTC. The chain links TRBV5-1 to TRBJ2-7; the match to TRBD2 covers 9 bases. The CDR3 totals 15 residues. Germline CDR1 is SGHRS and CDR2 is YFSETQ. With V trimmed by 5 bases and J by 2 bases, 8 bases remained unmatched.